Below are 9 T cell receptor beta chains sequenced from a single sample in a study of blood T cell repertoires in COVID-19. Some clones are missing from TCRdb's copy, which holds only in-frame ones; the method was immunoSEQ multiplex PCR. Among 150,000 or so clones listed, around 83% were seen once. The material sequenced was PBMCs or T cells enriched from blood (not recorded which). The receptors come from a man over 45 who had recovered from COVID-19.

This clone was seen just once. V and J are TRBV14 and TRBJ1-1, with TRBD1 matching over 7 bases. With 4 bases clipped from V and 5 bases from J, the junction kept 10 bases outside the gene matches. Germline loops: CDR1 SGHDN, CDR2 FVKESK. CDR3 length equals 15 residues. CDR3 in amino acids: CASSPFEQGITEAFF. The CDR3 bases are TGTGCCAGCAGCCCGTTCGAACAGGGGATAACTGAAGCTTTCTTT.

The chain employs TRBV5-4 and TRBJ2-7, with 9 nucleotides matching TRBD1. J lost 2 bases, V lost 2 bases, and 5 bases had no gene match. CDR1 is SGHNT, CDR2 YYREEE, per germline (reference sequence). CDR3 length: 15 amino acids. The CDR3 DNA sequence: TGTGCCAGCAGCTTAGCCCGGACAGGGGCCTACGAGCAGTACTTC. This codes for CASSLARTGAYEQYF.

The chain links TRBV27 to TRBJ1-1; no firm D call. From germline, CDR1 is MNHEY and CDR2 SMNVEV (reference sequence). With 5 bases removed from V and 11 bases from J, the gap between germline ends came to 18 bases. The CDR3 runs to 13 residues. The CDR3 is CASSGGLGREAFF. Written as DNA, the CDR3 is TGTGCCAGCAGTGGAGGACTGGGGAGAGAGGCTTTCTTT.

CDR3 sequence: CASKQGTEAFF. CDR3 bases: TGCGCCAGCAAACAGGGAACTGAAGCTTTCTTT. The rearrangement joins TRBV5-1 to TRBJ1-1; tentative D call: TRBD1 (6 bases). V was cut by 6 bases and J by 5 bases, with 8 bases left in between. The germline CDR1 and CDR2 sequences are SGHRS and YFSETQ. The CDR3 runs to 11 residues. Using reference TRBV5-1 and TRBJ1-1 for the parts outside the CDR3, the full variable domain is KAGVTQTPRYLIKTRGQQVTLSCSPISGHRSVSWYQQTPGQGLQFLFEYFSETQRNKGNFPGRFSGRQFSNSRSEMNVSTLELGDSALYLCASKQGTEAFFGQGTRLTVV.

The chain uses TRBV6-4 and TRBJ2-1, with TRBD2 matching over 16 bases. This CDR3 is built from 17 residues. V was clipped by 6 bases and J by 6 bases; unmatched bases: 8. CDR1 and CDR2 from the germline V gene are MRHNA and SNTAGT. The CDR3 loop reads CASSAGTSGGAGNEQFF. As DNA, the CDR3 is TGTGCCAGCAGCGCCGGGACTAGCGGGGGGGCGGGCAATGAGCAGTTCTTC.

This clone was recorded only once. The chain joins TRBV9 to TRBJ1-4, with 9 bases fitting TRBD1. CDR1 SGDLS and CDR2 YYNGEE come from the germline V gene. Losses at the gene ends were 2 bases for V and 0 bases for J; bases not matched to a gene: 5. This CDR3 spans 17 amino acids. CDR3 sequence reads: CASSVTQGAPTNEKLFF. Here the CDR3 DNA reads TGTGCCAGCAGCGTTACACAGGGGGCCCCAACTAATGAAAAACTGTTTTTT. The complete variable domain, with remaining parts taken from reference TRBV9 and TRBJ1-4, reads DSGVTQTPKHLITATGQRVTLRCSPRSGDLSVYWYQQSLDQGLQFLIQYYNGEERAKGNILERFSAQQFPDLHSELNLSSLELGDSALYFCASSVTQGAPTNEKLFFGSGTQLSVL.

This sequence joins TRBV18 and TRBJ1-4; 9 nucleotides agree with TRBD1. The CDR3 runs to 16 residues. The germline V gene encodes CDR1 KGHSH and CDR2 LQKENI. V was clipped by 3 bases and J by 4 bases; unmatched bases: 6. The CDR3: CASSPRGQGDNEKLFF. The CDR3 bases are TGTGCCAGCTCACCCCGGGGACAGGGTGATAATGAAAAACTGTTTTTT.

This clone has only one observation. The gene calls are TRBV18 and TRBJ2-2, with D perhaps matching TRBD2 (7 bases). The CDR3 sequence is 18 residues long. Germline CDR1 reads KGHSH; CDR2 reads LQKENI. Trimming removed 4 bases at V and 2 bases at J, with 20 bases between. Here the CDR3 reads CASSLMMGGPSNTGELFF. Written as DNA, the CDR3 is TGTGCCAGCTCACTAATGATGGGGGGGCCCTCCAACACCGGGGAGCTGTTTTTT.

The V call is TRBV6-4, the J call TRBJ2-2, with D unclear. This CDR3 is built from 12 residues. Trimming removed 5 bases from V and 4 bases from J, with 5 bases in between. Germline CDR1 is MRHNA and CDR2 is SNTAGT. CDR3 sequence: CASSMRTGELFF. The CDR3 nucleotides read TGTGCCAGCAGTATGCGCACCGGGGAGCTGTTTTTT.